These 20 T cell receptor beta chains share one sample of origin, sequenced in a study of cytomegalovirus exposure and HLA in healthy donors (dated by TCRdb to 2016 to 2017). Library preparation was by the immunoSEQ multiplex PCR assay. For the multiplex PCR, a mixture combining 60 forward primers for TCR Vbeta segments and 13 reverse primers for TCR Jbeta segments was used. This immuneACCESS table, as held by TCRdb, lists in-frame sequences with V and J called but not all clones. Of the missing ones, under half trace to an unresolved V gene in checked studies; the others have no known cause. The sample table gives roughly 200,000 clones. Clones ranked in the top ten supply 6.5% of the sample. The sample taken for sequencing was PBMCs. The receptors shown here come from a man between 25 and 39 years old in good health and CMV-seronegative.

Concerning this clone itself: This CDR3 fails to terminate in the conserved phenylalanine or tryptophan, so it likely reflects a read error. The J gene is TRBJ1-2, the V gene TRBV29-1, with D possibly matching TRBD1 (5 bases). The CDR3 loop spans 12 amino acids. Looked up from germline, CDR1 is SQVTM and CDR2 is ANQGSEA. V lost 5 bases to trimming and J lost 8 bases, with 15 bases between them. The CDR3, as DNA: TGCAGCGTTTTGGGCGGGGGGTACGGCTACACCCTC. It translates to CSVLGGGYGYTL.

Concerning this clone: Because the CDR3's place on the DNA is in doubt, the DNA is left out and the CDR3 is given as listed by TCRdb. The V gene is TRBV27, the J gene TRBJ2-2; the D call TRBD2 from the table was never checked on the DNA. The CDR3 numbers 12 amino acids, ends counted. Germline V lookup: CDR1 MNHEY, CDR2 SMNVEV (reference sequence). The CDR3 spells CASSFGAGELFF.

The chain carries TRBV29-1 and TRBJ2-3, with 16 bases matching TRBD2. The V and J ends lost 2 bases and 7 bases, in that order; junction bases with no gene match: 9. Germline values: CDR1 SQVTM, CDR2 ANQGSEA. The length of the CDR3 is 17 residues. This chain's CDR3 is CSVERGTSGGGLNTQYF. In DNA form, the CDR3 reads TGCAGCGTTGAAAGAGGGACTAGCGGGGGGGGGCTAAATACGCAGTATTTT.

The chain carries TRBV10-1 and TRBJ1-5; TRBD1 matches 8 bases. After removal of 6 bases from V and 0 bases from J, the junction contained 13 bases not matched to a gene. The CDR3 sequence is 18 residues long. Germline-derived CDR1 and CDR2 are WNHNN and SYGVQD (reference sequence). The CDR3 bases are TGCGCCAGCAGGACTACTGACAGGGGCGACTATAGCAATCAGCCCCAGCATTTT. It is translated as CASRTTDRGDYSNQPQHF.

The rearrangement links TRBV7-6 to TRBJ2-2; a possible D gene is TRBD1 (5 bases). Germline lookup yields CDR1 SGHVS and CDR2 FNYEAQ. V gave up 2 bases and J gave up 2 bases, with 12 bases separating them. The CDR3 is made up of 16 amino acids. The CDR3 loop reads CASSLRQTSNTGELFF. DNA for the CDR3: TGTGCCAGCAGCTTAAGACAGACTTCAAACACCGGGGAGCTGTTTTTT.

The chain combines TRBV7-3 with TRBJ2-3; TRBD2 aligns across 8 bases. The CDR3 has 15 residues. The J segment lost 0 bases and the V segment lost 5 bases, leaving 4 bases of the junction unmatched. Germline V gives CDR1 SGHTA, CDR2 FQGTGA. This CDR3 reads CASSLSSGSTDTQYF. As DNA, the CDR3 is TGTGCCAGCAGCCTGTCTAGCGGGAGCACAGATACGCAGTATTTT.

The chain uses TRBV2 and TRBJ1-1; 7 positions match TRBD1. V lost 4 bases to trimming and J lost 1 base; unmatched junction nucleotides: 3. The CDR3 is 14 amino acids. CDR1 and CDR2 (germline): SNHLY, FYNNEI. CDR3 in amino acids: CASSGDRANTEAFF. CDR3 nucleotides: TGTGCCAGCAGTGGAGACAGGGCGAACACTGAAGCTTTCTTT.

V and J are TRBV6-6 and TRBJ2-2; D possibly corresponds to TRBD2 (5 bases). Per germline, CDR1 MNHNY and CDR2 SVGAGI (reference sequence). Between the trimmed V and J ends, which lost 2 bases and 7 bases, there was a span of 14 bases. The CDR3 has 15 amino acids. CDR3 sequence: CASSYPNTAVGELFF. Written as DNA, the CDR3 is TGTGCCAGCAGTTACCCGAACACAGCGGTCGGGGAGCTGTTTTTT.

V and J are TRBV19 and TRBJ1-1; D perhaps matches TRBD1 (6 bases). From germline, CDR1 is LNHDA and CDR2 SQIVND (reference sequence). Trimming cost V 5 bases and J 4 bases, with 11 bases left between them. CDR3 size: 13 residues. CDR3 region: CASSPQGPTEAFF. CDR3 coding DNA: TGTGCCAGTAGTCCACAGGGACCCACTGAAGCTTTCTTT.

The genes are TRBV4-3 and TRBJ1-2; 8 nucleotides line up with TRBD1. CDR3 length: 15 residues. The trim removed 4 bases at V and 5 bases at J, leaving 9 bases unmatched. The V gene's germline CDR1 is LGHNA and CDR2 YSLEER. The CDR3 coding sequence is TGCGCCAGCAGCCGCAGACAGGGGCCTTATTATGGCTACACCTTC. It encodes CASSRRQGPYYGYTF.

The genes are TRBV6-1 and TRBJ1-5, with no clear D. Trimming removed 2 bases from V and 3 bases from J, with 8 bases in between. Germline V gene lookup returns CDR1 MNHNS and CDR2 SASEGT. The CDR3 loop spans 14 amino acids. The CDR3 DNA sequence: TGTGCCAGCAGTGAATGGGAGTCCAATCAGCCCCAGCATTTT. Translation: CASSEWESNQPQHF.

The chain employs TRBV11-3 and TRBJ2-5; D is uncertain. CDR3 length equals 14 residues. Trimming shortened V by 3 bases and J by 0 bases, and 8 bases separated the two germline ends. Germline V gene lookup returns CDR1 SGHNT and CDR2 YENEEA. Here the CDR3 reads CASSLSIYQETQYF. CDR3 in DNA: TGTGCCAGCAGCTTGAGCATCTACCAAGAGACCCAGTACTTC.

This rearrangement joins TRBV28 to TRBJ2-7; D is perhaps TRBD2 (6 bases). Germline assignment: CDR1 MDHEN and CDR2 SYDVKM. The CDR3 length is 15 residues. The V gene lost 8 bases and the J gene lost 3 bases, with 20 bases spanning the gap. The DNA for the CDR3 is TGTGCCAGCGGTCTCGGGGGAGACCCCGTCTACGAGCAGTACTTC. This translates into CASGLGGDPVYEQYF.

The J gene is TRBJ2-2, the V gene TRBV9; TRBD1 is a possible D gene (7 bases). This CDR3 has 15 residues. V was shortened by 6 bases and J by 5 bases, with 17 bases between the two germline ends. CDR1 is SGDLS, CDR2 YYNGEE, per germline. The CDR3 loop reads CASTPGPGGTGELFF. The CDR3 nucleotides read TGTGCCAGCACCCCGGGCCCAGGGGGGACCGGGGAGCTGTTTTTT.

The CDR3 sequence is CASSLAGQSYNEQFF. CDR3 nucleotides: TGTGCCAGCAGCTTGGCGGGACAGTCCTACAATGAGCAGTTCTTC. The chain recombines TRBV5-4 with TRBJ2-1, with 7 bases matching TRBD1. V shed 0 bases, J shed 1 base, and the junction held 1 base outside the gene matches. Germline CDR1 SGHNT, CDR2 YYREEE (reference sequence). The CDR3 is made up of 15 amino acids.

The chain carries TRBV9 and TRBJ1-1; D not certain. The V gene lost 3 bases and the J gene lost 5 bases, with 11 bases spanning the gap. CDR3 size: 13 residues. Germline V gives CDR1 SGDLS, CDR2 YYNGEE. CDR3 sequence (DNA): TGTGCCAGCAGCGCTGCGGTCGGTACTGAAGCTTTCTTT. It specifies CASSAAVGTEAFF.

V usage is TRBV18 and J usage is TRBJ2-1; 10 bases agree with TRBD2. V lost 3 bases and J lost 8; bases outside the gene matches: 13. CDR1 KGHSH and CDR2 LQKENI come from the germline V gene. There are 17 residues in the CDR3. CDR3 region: CASSPFTGTSEIYEQFF. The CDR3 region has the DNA TGTGCCAGCTCACCTTTTACCGGGACTAGCGAAATCTATGAGCAGTTCTTC.

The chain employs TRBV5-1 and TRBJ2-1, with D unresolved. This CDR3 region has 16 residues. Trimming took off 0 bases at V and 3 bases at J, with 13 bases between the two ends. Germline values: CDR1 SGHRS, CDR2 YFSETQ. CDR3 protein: CASSLGSQKYYNEQFF. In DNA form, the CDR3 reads TGCGCCAGCAGCTTGGGGTCCCAGAAATACTACAATGAGCAGTTCTTC.

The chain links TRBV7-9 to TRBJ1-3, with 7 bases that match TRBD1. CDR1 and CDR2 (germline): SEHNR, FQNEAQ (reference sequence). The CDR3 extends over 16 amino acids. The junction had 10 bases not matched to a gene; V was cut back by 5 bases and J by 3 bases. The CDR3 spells CASSTAAGGSGNTIYF. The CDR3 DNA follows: TGTGCCAGCAGCACAGCCGCAGGGGGAAGTGGAAACACCATATATTTT.

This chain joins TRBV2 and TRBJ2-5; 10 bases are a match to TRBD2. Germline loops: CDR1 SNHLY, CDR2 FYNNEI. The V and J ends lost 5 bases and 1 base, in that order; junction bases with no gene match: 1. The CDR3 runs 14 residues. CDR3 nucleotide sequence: TGTGCCAGCAGTTTAGCGGGGGGCCAAGAGACCCAGTACTTC. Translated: CASSLAGGQETQYF.